The rows below give T cell receptor beta chains drawn from one sample of a study of Ad26.COV2.S vaccination and SARS-CoV-2 variants. Sequenced by immunoSEQ multiplex PCR; TCRdb stores in-frame clones only, minus some. Of hundreds of thousands of clones in the sample, 88% were seen once. The material sequenced was peripheral blood, taken in a trial of Ad26.COV2.S vaccine versus placebo. All receptors come from a person between 18 and 60 years old who received the Ad26.COV2.S COVID-19 vaccine or a placebo. Each CDR3 is given with its conserved first and last residue. The size entry is marked missing in some rows and otherwise reads once, few, many or a size class.

size	V	J	CDR3
.	TRBV27	TRBJ1-2	CASSLLQGSGYTF
once	TRBV6-2/TRBV6-3	TRBJ1-5	CASSYSIVRPVKRSNQPQHF
.	TRBV4-1	TRBJ2-5	CASSQVDGPRETQYF
.	TRBV28	TRBJ1-2	CASSFVGQGYGYTF
.	TRBV6-2/TRBV6-3	TRBJ1-2	CASSYSPGIANYGYTF
.	TRBV3-1/TRBV3-2	TRBJ1-5	CASGTGSNQPQHF
.	TRBV28	TRBJ1-2	CASSLARLGGYGYTF
.	TRBV11-3	TRBJ2-1	CASSSGTSGGVNEQFF
.	TRBV7-3	TRBJ2-3	CASSPTRITDTQYF
.	TRBV19	TRBJ1-2	CASKPRDHYGYTF